The present T cell receptor (beta chain) was sequenced within a study of Graves' ophthalmopathy and Graves' hyperthyroidism. As the template, RNA transcripts were used to amplify TCR beta CDR3 regions. An opening RT-PCR round employed HTBI primers and preceded a second-round multiplex PCR. One entry per CDR3 protein results from TCRdb running MiXCR on the multiplex PCR reads. The data hold about 500,000 distinct CDR3 sequences, with 35% to 40% observed a single time. This clonotype was picked up a small number of times. Trimming removed 6 bases from V and 3 bases from J; junction bases left unmatched: 15. Germline assignment: CDR1 SEHNR and CDR2 FQNEAQ (reference sequence). The CDR3 consists of 17 residues.

The V call is TRBV7-9, the J call TRBJ2-7; 9 bases map to TRBD1. The sequenced sample was peripheral blood or thyroid tissue (not recorded which). The TCR was taken from an adult man with Graves' hyperthyroidism. CDR3 in amino acids: CASSLSTGTGFIYEQYF. CDR3 DNA sequence: TGTGCCAGCAGTTTATCGACCGGGACAGGGTTCATCTACGAGCAGTACTTC.